This T cell receptor (beta chain) is drawn from a study of T-cell memory formation after mild COVID-19. From 5'RACE with constant-segment primers came TCR alpha and TCR beta cDNA libraries that carried sample barcodes and UMIs. Using its own MiXCR run on the 5' RACE reads, TCRdb lists one record per CDR3 protein. The profile shows roughly 150,000 distinct CDR3 sequences, about 15% of them singletons. Study-level points and caveats: CD4+ bias marked clones expanding day 15 to 37, unlike balanced contracting clones. The pre-infection memory compartment contained some responding clones, suggesting cross-reactive memory joined.

The CDR3 loop spans 15 amino acids. In germline, CDR1 is SGDLS, CDR2 YYNGEE. V lost 4 bases to trimming and J lost 2 bases, with 13 bases between them. As regards this clonotype: No antigen is known for it.

The clonotype originates from an adult woman who had mild COVID-19 (a few samples of this study predate the infection). Cell type and time point are not known. V and J are TRBV9 and TRBJ2-1, with D possibly matching TRBD2 (6 bases). Sequenced input: PBMCs or a T cell subset sorted from them (not recorded which). CDR3 in DNA: TGTGCCAGCAGCCCCGGGGGTCTAGCCTACAATGAGCAGTTCTTC. Translating gives CASSPGGLAYNEQFF.